The 28 T cell receptor beta chains given below trace back to one sample, sequenced in a study of vaccination and CD4 T cells after COVID-19. Sequenced with the Oncomine TCR Beta short-read assay was DNA taken from cultured CD4+ T cells. MiXCR, applied by TCRdb to the PCR reads, yields one record per CDR3 protein. The data show 2,000 or so distinct CDR3 sequences, just under 20% seen once. Their antigen targets remain unknown. The treatment: roughly ten-day PBMC culture with coronavirus spike peptide pools or control peptides (ViraFEST assay). It was before the COVID-19 pandemic (2011-2018) that the unexposed donor's CD4+ T cells were collected. What was sequenced was CD4+ T cells from blood, cultured in vitro. The origin of the receptors is a human donor in good health.

This clonotype is categorized as medium-sized. This rearrangement joins TRBV30 to TRBJ1-2, with D unresolved. Trimming left V 1 base short and J 2 bases short, with 17 bases between. Germline V gives CDR1 GTSNPN, CDR2 SVGIG (reference sequence). The CDR3 is 16 amino acids. The CDR3 DNA follows: TGTGCCTGGAGTGGTGGCGAGGACGGGCGCAACTATGGCTACACCTTC. Protein product: CAWSGGEDGRNYGYTF.

The chain uses TRBV7-2 and TRBJ2-2; 7 nucleotides line up with TRBD2. With 5 bases clipped from V and 0 bases from J, the junction kept 3 bases outside the gene matches. From germline, CDR1 is SGHTA and CDR2 FQGNSA. This CDR3 has 15 amino acids. The CDR3 coding sequence is TGTGCCAGCAGCAGAGGACTAGCGAACACCGGGGAGCTGTTTTTT. Encoded protein: CASSRGLANTGELFF.

This clonotype is medium-sized. J is TRBJ1-6 and V is TRBV20-1, with TRBD1 identical over 7 bases. J gave up 12 bases and V 6 bases, and 8 bases lay outside the gene matches. Germline lookup yields CDR1 DFQATT and CDR2 SNEGSKA (reference sequence). The CDR3 runs to 12 residues. The CDR3 nucleotides are TGCAGTGCACTATCGACAGGGCTACCCCTCCACTTT. It encodes CSALSTGLPLHF.

This clonotype was counted between two and nine times. This chain links TRBV5-6 with TRBJ1-2; 7 bases line up with TRBD1. The V and J ends lost 4 bases and 4 bases, in that order; junction bases with no gene match: 4. CDR3 length: 13 amino acids. The germline gives CDR1 SGHDT, CDR2 YYEEEE. In nucleotides, the CDR3 is TGTGCCAGCAGCCCGAGGACAGGCTATGGCTACACCTTC. As protein: CASSPRTGYGYTF.

The chain links TRBV10-1 to TRBJ2-1; D perhaps matches TRBD2 (7 bases). Germline-derived CDR1 and CDR2 are WNHNN and SYGVQD (reference sequence). V lost 0 bases and J 10 bases, leaving 19 bases between the germline ends. The CDR3 runs to 16 residues. In nucleotides, the CDR3 is TGCGCCAGCAGTGAGTCTGGCGGGGGCGCCTACGGGGAGCAGTTCTTC. This gives the protein CASSESGGGAYGEQFF.

The chain is built from TRBV28 and TRBJ2-2; a possible D gene is TRBD2 (6 bases). Trimming shortened V by 3 bases and J by 0 bases, and 8 bases separated the two germline ends. Germline V gives CDR1 MDHEN, CDR2 SYDVKM. This CDR3 contains 15 residues. CDR3 residues: CASSFSGTNTGELFF. The CDR3 nucleotides are TGTGCCAGCAGTTTTAGCGGCACGAACACCGGGGAGCTGTTTTTT.

This sequence joins TRBV12-3 or TRBV12-4 and TRBJ1-2; 8 bases map to TRBD1. Trimming cost V 4 bases and J 6 bases; bases outside gene matches: 10. This CDR3 comprises 15 residues. CDR3 residues: CASSSSQGADDGYTF. DNA for the CDR3: TGTGCCAGCAGTTCCTCTCAGGGGGCAGATGATGGCTACACCTTC.

The chain has TRBV7-2 and TRBJ2-7, with 9 bases aligning to TRBD2. This CDR3 is built from 15 residues. Germline assignment: CDR1 SGHTA and CDR2 FQGNSA. V was clipped by 0 bases and J by 0 bases; unmatched bases: 0. The chain's CDR3 is CASSLASGGSYEQYF. DNA of the CDR3: TGTGCCAGCAGCTTAGCTAGCGGGGGCTCCTACGAGCAGTACTTC.

This clonotype occurred once. V usage is TRBV9 and J usage is TRBJ2-2; D not resolved. Germline V gene lookup returns CDR1 SGDLS and CDR2 YYNGEE. Trimming left V 1 base short and J 6 bases short, with 7 bases between. CDR3 length: 13 residues. CDR3 bases: TGTGCCAGCAGCGTATCTGGGCCCGGGGAGCTGTTTTTT. Translating gives CASSVSGPGELFF.

This clonotype is termed medium-sized. This chain connects TRBV7-9 to TRBJ1-2; D may be TRBD1 (6 bases). V was cut by 5 bases and J by 5 bases, with 9 bases left in between. There are 12 residues in the CDR3. The V gene's germline CDR1 is SEHNR and CDR2 FQNEAQ (reference sequence). The CDR3 here is CASSPQGYGYTF. DNA for the CDR3: TGTGCCAGCAGCCCACAGGGATATGGCTACACCTTC. Drawing the rest from reference TRBV7-9 and TRBJ1-2, the complete variable domain is DTGVSQNPRHKITKRGQNVTFRCDPISEHNRLYWYRQTLGQGPEFLTYFQNEAQLEKSRLLSDRFSAERPKGSFSTLEIQRTEQGDSAMYLCASSPQGYGYTFGSGTRLTVV.

The sample holds one count of this clonotype. The V gene is TRBV18, the J gene TRBJ1-1, with no clear D. The V and J ends lost 2 bases and 0 bases respectively, with 4 bases between them. Germline CDR1 is KGHSH and CDR2 is LQKENI. The CDR3 has 13 amino acids. This CDR3 is CASSPALNTEAFF. The CDR3 DNA sequence: TGTGCCAGCTCACCAGCTTTGAACACTGAAGCTTTCTTT.

By sample share, this clonotype is medium-sized. This rearrangement joins TRBV20-1 to TRBJ2-5, with D perhaps matching TRBD2 (6 bases). The germline V gene has CDR1 DFQATT and CDR2 SNEGSKA (reference sequence). This CDR3 comprises 14 residues. The ends were cut back, 6 bases at V and 5 bases at J, with 19 bases in the middle. CDR3 region: CSAALGVSGETQYF. The CDR3 DNA sequence: TGCAGTGCCGCCCTTGGGGTGAGCGGGGAGACCCAGTACTTC.

This clonotype is categorized as medium-sized (0.01 to 0.1%). The chain has TRBV20-1 and TRBJ2-3; 9 bases line up with TRBD2. This CDR3 has 14 amino acids. CDR1 and CDR2 (germline): DFQATT, SNEGSKA (reference sequence). V lost 5 bases and J lost 2; bases outside the gene matches: 5. DNA of the CDR3: TGCAGTGCTTCTCCTAGCGGGGACACAGATACGCAGTATTTT. Its protein is CSASPSGDTDTQYF.

The chain is built from TRBV5-4 and TRBJ2-5; 9 bases are shared with TRBD2. V lost 5 bases and J lost 2; bases outside the gene matches: 7. The CDR3 sequence is 15 residues long. Germline V CDR1 and CDR2: SGHNT, YYREEE (reference sequence). The DNA of the CDR3 is TGTGCCAGCAGTCCTTTGACTAGCGGTCAAGAGACCCAGTACTTC. Its translation: CASSPLTSGQETQYF.

This clonotype is medium-sized. The chain recombines TRBV19 with TRBJ1-2, with 10 bases fitting TRBD1. J was trimmed by 7 bases and V by 5 bases; bases with no gene match: 10. From germline, CDR1 is LNHDA and CDR2 SQIVND (reference sequence). The CDR3 is made up of 15 amino acids. The CDR3 is CASSPDWDRGSGYTF. CDR3 sequence (DNA): TGTGCCAGTAGTCCGGATTGGGACAGGGGAAGTGGCTACACCTTC.

This clonotype occurred a few times. This sequence joins TRBV5-1 and TRBJ2-1, with 12 bases that match TRBD2. Germline CDR1 is SGHRS and CDR2 is YFSETQ. This CDR3 spans 14 amino acids. The trim removed 5 bases at V and 6 bases at J, leaving 3 bases unmatched. The CDR3 is CASSTSGRSNEQFF. The CDR3 DNA sequence: TGCGCCAGCAGTACTAGCGGGAGGAGCAATGAGCAGTTCTTC. Drawing the rest from reference TRBV5-1 and TRBJ2-1, the complete variable domain is KAGVTQTPRYLIKTRGQQVTLSCSPISGHRSVSWYQQTPGQGLQFLFEYFSETQRNKGNFPGRFSGRQFSNSRSEMNVSTLELGDSALYLCASSTSGRSNEQFFGPGTRLTVL.

Notes on this clonotype: A read error may be the cause here, since a much bigger clone is one base away. V gene TRBV15 combines with J gene TRBJ1-1, with D maybe TRBD1 (5 bases). V lost 0 bases, J lost 3 bases, and 20 bases lay in between. The CDR3 totals 18 residues. Germline CDR1 and CDR2: LNHNV and YYDKDF (reference sequence). The CDR3 protein is CATSRDRQGSLRDTEAFF. In DNA form, the CDR3 reads TGTGCCACCAGCAGAGATCGCCAGGGCAGTTTAAGGGACACTGAAGCTTTCTTT.

This clonotype was counted only a few times. The chain has TRBV7-6 and TRBJ1-2; a weak D match, TRBD1 (6 bases). V was clipped by 4 bases and J by 6 bases, with 12 bases between them. This CDR3 contains 13 residues. The V gene's germline CDR1 is SGHVS and CDR2 FNYEAQ. The CDR3 DNA reads TGTGCCAGCAGCTCCCTCAGGGGAGATGGCTACACCTTC. As protein: CASSSLRGDGYTF.

This clonotype was found once. This may be a read error, as it is one base from a much larger clone. The chain has TRBV7-9 and TRBJ2-2; D possibly matches TRBD1 or TRBD2 (6 bases each). There are 15 residues in the CDR3. CDR1 is SEHNR, CDR2 FQNEAQ, per germline (reference sequence). CDR3 region: CASSATGFGTGGLFF. The DNA for the CDR3 is TGTGCCAGCAGCGCTACAGGGTTCGGGACCGGGGGGCTGTTTTTT.

In its sample, this clonotype ranks as medium-sized. The genes are TRBV7-9 and TRBJ1-5, with unresolved D. V lost 6 bases and J 5 bases, leaving 17 bases between the germline ends. This CDR3 is built from 15 residues. The germline V gene encodes CDR1 SEHNR and CDR2 FQNEAQ (reference sequence). The CDR3 sequence is CASSPTDAGDQPQHF. CDR3 coding DNA: TGTGCCAGCAGTCCAACGGATGCCGGGGATCAGCCCCAGCATTTT.

J is TRBJ1-3 and V is TRBV28; D not resolved. Germline CDR1 is MDHEN and CDR2 is SYDVKM. The CDR3 runs to 14 residues. Trimming stripped 1 base from V and 8 bases from J, with 12 bases between. CDR3 DNA: TGTGCCAGCAGTTTATCACAGAGTCATTACACCATATATTTT. Translated, it gives CASSLSQSHYTIYF.

The genes are TRBV5-1 and TRBJ2-7; 12 bases are a match to TRBD1. Germline loops: CDR1 SGHRS, CDR2 YFSETQ. The CDR3 spans 16 residues. The junction had 8 bases not matched to a gene; V was cut back by 4 bases and J by 3 bases. CDR3 in amino acids: CASSGAGTGGNYEQYF. CDR3 nucleotide sequence: TGCGCCAGCAGCGGGGCCGGGACAGGGGGCAACTACGAGCAGTACTTC.

V usage is TRBV5-4 and J usage is TRBJ1-1; D may be TRBD1 (5 bases). Germline lookup yields CDR1 SGHNT and CDR2 YYREEE (reference sequence). This CDR3 comprises 14 residues. V lost 4 bases and J lost 5, with 15 bases in between. The DNA of the CDR3 is TGTGCCAGCAGCGGTGGCGGGGGGGGGACTGAAGCTTTCTTT. Protein: CASSGGGGGTEAFF.

This clonotype was counted a few times. The V call is TRBV18, the J call TRBJ2-7, with TRBD1 matching over 9 bases. After removal of 4 bases from V and 0 bases from J, the junction contained 4 bases not matched to a gene. The CDR3 contains 15 residues. From germline, CDR1 is KGHSH and CDR2 LQKENI. The CDR3 spells CASSQGTGTSYEQYF. CDR3 coding DNA: TGTGCCAGCTCACAAGGGACAGGGACCTCCTACGAGCAGTACTTC.

The chain recombines TRBV29-1 with TRBJ2-5, with 8 bases lining up with TRBD2. Germline values: CDR1 SQVTM, CDR2 ANQGSEA. V shed 4 bases, J shed 5 bases, and the junction held 6 bases outside the gene matches. The CDR3 covers 13 residues. The CDR3 loop reads CSVGPSGGETQYF. The CDR3 DNA is TGCAGCGTTGGTCCGAGCGGGGGTGAGACCCAGTACTTC.

This clonotype is deemed medium-sized. The chain combines TRBV7-9 with TRBJ1-1; 8 bases fit TRBD1. CDR1 is SEHNR and CDR2 is FQNEAQ in the germline V gene (reference sequence). The J segment lost 7 bases and the V segment lost 5 bases, leaving 9 bases of the junction unmatched. The CDR3 length is 14 residues. The CDR3 reads CASSRGQESYEAFF. As DNA, the CDR3 is TGTGCCAGCAGCCGGGGACAGGAGAGTTATGAAGCTTTCTTT. The full variable domain, with the rest looked up from reference TRBV7-9 and TRBJ1-1, is DTGVSQNPRHKITKRGQNVTFRCDPISEHNRLYWYRQTLGQGPEFLTYFQNEAQLEKSRLLSDRFSAERPKGSFSTLEIQRTEQGDSAMYLCASSRGQESYEAFFGQGTRLTVV.

This clonotype was seen only a few times. This chain links TRBV11-3 with TRBJ2-7; D might be TRBD2 (6 bases). CDR3 length equals 15 residues. V was shortened by 4 bases and J by 6 bases, with 19 bases between the two germline ends. Germline values: CDR1 SGHNT, CDR2 YENEEA. Here the CDR3 DNA reads TGTGCCAGCAGCTCGGGGATCGCGGTGCGGGGCGAGCAGTACTTC. Its protein is CASSSGIAVRGEQYF.

The CDR3 protein is CASSLGLAGGGETQYF. The CDR3 nucleotides are TGTGCCAGCAGCCTGGGACTAGCGGGGGGCGGGGAGACCCAGTACTTC. The J gene is TRBJ2-5, the V gene TRBV7-2; the match to TRBD2 covers 15 bases. The germline V gene encodes CDR1 SGHTA and CDR2 FQGNSA. V was pared by 5 bases and J by 5 bases, with 6 bases of the junction left unmatched. CDR3 length: 16 residues.